A single sample gave rise to the 24 T cell receptor beta chains below, sequenced in a study of OX40 agonist ivuxolimab in advanced cancers. Clones were sequenced by immunoSEQ multiplex PCR, and TCRdb holds only the in-frame ones, with some missing. The profile shows tens of thousands of clones, 87% of them singletons. Sequencing was performed on CD4+ or CD8+ T cells sorted from blood, taken in a trial of the OX40 agonist ivuxolimab. The receptors derive from an adult with an advanced solid tumor such as melanoma, head and neck, liver or kidney cancer.

V usage is TRBV29-1 and J usage is TRBJ2-1, with D hard to call. V lost 3 bases and J lost 7, with 10 bases in between. Germline V CDR1 and CDR2: SQVTM, ANQGSEA. The CDR3 runs 12 residues. The CDR3 is CSVDLHGNEQFF. The CDR3 region has the DNA TGCAGCGTTGATCTTCACGGAAATGAGCAGTTCTTC.

This chain joins TRBV5-1 and TRBJ1-4; D is undetermined. CDR3 length: 14 amino acids. CDR1 is SGHRS and CDR2 is YFSETQ in the germline V gene. V lost 7 bases to trimming and J lost 0 bases, with 10 bases between them. The CDR3 bases are TGCGCCAGCCGGGATATTCCAACTAATGAAAAACTGTTTTTT. Amino acids: CASRDIPTNEKLFF.

The chain has TRBV7-2 and TRBJ2-1; 10 nucleotides match TRBD2. The CDR3 is made up of 16 amino acids. J gave up 7 bases and V 4 bases, and 10 bases lay outside the gene matches. CDR1 SGHTA and CDR2 FQGNSA come from the germline V gene. CDR3 loop: CASSSVGSGRGNEQFF. In DNA, the CDR3 is TGTGCCAGCAGCTCCGTGGGGAGCGGGAGGGGAAATGAGCAGTTCTTC.

V is TRBV10-3 and J is TRBJ2-2; D is unresolved. The CDR3 totals 15 residues. The germline gives CDR1 ENHRY, CDR2 SYGVKD. V was clipped by 2 bases and J by 0 bases, with 7 bases between them. The CDR3, as DNA: TGTGCCATCAGTGAGCGGGCTTCGAACACCGGGGAGCTGTTTTTT. It yields the protein CAISERASNTGELFF.

This rearrangement joins TRBV11-2 to TRBJ2-5; 7 positions agree with TRBD1. Matching the DNA end better, TRBJ2-7 makes the J call doubtful. The CDR3 sequence is 14 residues long. CDR1 is SGHAT, CDR2 FQNNGV, per germline. The CDR3 is CASSLDDRVYEQYF. CDR3 nucleotides: TGTGCCAGCAGCTTAGACGACAGGGTTTACGAGCAGTACTTC.

This rearrangement joins TRBV6-6 to TRBJ1-1; 9 positions agree with TRBD1. The V gene's germline CDR1 is MNHNY and CDR2 SVGAGI (reference sequence). V shed 7 bases, J shed 6 bases, and the junction held 9 bases outside the gene matches. This CDR3 spans 14 amino acids. CDR3 DNA: TGTGCCAGCACCCAGGGACAGGGATACTCTGAAGCTTTCTTT. It codes for CASTQGQGYSEAFF.

DNA for the CDR3: TGTGCCAGCAGCTACACTAGCGGGAGGGGGACCGGGGAGCTGTTTTTT. It encodes CASSYTSGRGTGELFF. This rearrangement joins TRBV2 to TRBJ2-2, with TRBD2 matching over 13 bases. CDR1 is SNHLY and CDR2 is FYNNEI in the germline V gene. With V trimmed by 6 bases and J by 5 bases, 6 bases remained unmatched. The CDR3 totals 16 residues.

V and J are TRBV19 and TRBJ2-1; 13 bases are a match to TRBD2. This CDR3 comprises 17 residues. Germline values: CDR1 LNHDA, CDR2 SQIVND (reference sequence). J lost 6 bases, V lost 1 base, and 6 bases had no gene match. The CDR3 here is CASSIARLAGGGNEQFF. The CDR3 DNA reads as TGTGCCAGTAGTATAGCTCGACTAGCGGGGGGTGGCAATGAGCAGTTCTTC.

This clone was seen only a few times. The genes are TRBV5-4 and TRBJ1-5, with D perhaps TRBD1 (6 bases). The length of the CDR3 is 15 residues. Trimming removed 3 bases at V and 2 bases at J, with 12 bases between. Germline CDR1 is SGHNT and CDR2 is YYREEE (reference sequence). CDR3 coding DNA: TGTGCCAGCAGCTGGGGAGGGGGTCGCAATCAGCCCCAGCATTTT. It encodes CASSWGGGRNQPQHF.

J is TRBJ2-7 and V is TRBV28; 10 bases match TRBD1. The CDR3 runs to 15 residues. In germline, CDR1 is MDHEN, CDR2 SYDVKM. V was pared by 3 bases and J by 4 bases, with 6 bases of the junction left unmatched. CDR3: CASSFRDRGHYEQYF. In nucleotides, the CDR3 is TGTGCCAGCAGTTTCCGGGACAGGGGACATTACGAGCAGTACTTC.

V and J are TRBV29-1 and TRBJ2-1; maybe TRBD1 (6 bases). Germline V gene data show CDR1 as SQVTM and CDR2 as ANQGSEA. Between the trimmed V and J ends, which lost 7 bases and 8 bases, there was a span of 15 bases. This CDR3 is 12 amino acids long. The CDR3 is CSGNRDGDEQFF. CDR3 DNA: TGCAGCGGGAACAGGGACGGCGATGAGCAGTTCTTC.

The rearrangement links TRBV7-9 to TRBJ2-5; the match to TRBD1 covers 7 bases. This CDR3 region has 15 residues. Germline lookup yields CDR1 SEHNR and CDR2 FQNEAQ (reference sequence). V was clipped by 4 bases and J by 4 bases; unmatched bases: 9. The CDR3 sequence is CASSYNRGYGETQYF. DNA for the CDR3: TGTGCCAGCAGCTATAACAGGGGTTATGGAGAGACCCAGTACTTC.

The chain's CDR3 is CASSEARSGRGNIQYF. CDR3 nucleotide sequence: TGTGCCAGCAGTGAAGCGAGGTCAGGGCGGGGAAACATTCAGTACTTC. The chain joins TRBV6-1 to TRBJ2-4, with D possibly TRBD2 on 6 matching bases. The V gene lost 0 bases and the J gene lost 6 bases, with 15 bases spanning the gap. The CDR3 runs to 16 residues. In germline, CDR1 is MNHNS, CDR2 SASEGT.

As DNA, the CDR3 is TGTGCCAGCACTGGGGACAGCTACGAGCAGTACTTC. As protein: CASTGDSYEQYF. The gene calls are TRBV2 and TRBJ2-7, with 7 nucleotides matching TRBD1. The ends lost 7 bases at V and 3 bases at J; junction bases unmatched: 3. CDR3 length: 12 amino acids. The germline CDR1 and CDR2 sequences are SNHLY and FYNNEI.

The J gene is TRBJ2-3, the V gene TRBV11-2, with 8 nucleotides matching TRBD2. CDR1 and CDR2 from the germline V gene are SGHAT and FQNNGV. This CDR3 is built from 17 residues. Trimming took 0 bases from V and 1 from J; bases not matched to a gene: 6. The CDR3 DNA follows: TGTGCCAGCAGCTTAGATCCCGGGGGGGCCGGCACAGATACGCAGTATTTT. This encodes CASSLDPGGAGTDTQYF.

CDR3 nucleotides: TGCAGCGTTGAAGAGTCTGCAGGGCCCCAGCATTTT. The encoded protein is CSVEESAGPQHF. The chain joins TRBV29-1 to TRBJ1-5; D is ambiguous. Trimming removed 0 bases at V and 9 bases at J, with 9 bases between. Germline V gene data show CDR1 as SQVTM and CDR2 as ANQGSEA. There are 12 residues in the CDR3.

The V call is TRBV6-1, the J call TRBJ2-7, with D possibly matching TRBD2 (6 bases). Germline loops: CDR1 MNHNS, CDR2 SASEGT. This CDR3 has 14 residues. V was clipped by 4 bases and J by 3 bases, with 13 bases between them. The CDR3 region has the DNA TGTGCCAGCAGTGCACGGAGGGTCCTCTACGAGCAGTACTTC. Its translation is CASSARRVLYEQYF.

V and J are TRBV19 and TRBJ1-2; possible D gene TRBD1, 6 bases. V gave up 3 bases and J gave up 8 bases, with 16 bases separating them. CDR3 length: 14 amino acids. Germline loops: CDR1 LNHDA, CDR2 SQIVND (reference sequence). CDR3 residues: CASSIQGQSRGYTF. CDR3 bases: TGTGCCAGTAGTATCCAGGGGCAATCTCGGGGCTACACCTTC.

The V gene is TRBV28, the J gene TRBJ2-7; tentative D call: TRBD1 (5 bases). CDR3 size: 15 residues. The V gene's germline CDR1 is MDHEN and CDR2 SYDVKM. Trimming left V 7 bases short and J 2 bases short, with 18 bases between. The CDR3 spells CASNSKGLPPYEQYF. CDR3 DNA: TGTGCCAGCAACTCTAAGGGGCTCCCGCCCTACGAGCAGTACTTC.

The count of this clone is one. The chain employs TRBV10-1 and TRBJ2-3, with D perhaps being TRBD1 or TRBD2 (5 bases each). Trimming pared 2 bases from V and 5 bases from J, leaving 11 bases between. This CDR3 has 14 residues. The germline CDR1 and CDR2 sequences are WNHNN and SYGVQD (reference sequence). CDR3 amino acids: CASSEEGAGDTQYF. CDR3 nucleotide sequence: TGCGCCAGCAGTGAGGAAGGGGCGGGAGATACGCAGTATTTT.

The V and J genes are TRBV30 and TRBJ1-2; 7 bases match TRBD1. The germline gives CDR1 GTSNPN, CDR2 SVGIG (reference sequence). The CDR3 totals 14 residues. V shed 4 bases and J 0 bases; nucleotides not matched to a gene: 5. The CDR3 region is CAWTRTGPNYGYTF. The DNA for the CDR3 is TGTGCCTGGACCCGGACAGGACCTAACTATGGCTACACCTTC.

The J gene is TRBJ2-1, the V gene TRBV29-1, with D unresolved. The germline V gene has CDR1 SQVTM and CDR2 ANQGSEA. V shed 5 bases and J shed 5 bases, with 13 bases lying between them. The CDR3 covers 13 residues. CDR3 residues: CSVQIYTDNEQFF. The CDR3 DNA sequence: TGCAGCGTTCAGATTTACACCGACAATGAGCAGTTCTTC.

The chain recombines TRBV5-6 with TRBJ2-5; 7 nucleotides match TRBD1. Germline V gives CDR1 SGHDT, CDR2 YYEEEE. The CDR3 consists of 15 residues. J gave up 3 bases and V 0 bases, and 5 bases lay outside the gene matches. The CDR3 nucleotides read TGTGCCAGCAGCTTGGTAGTGACAGGGAAAGAGACCCAGTACTTC. It codes for CASSLVVTGKETQYF.

J is TRBJ2-7 and V is TRBV6-1; 8 bases line up with TRBD2. The CDR3 is 15 amino acids. Germline loops: CDR1 MNHNS, CDR2 SASEGT. Unmatched junction bases numbered 9, after V lost 8 bases and J lost 0 bases. The CDR3 DNA reads as TGTGCCAGCGGCCTGGCGAGCGGGGGCTCCTACGAGCAGTACTTC. It yields the protein CASGLASGGSYEQYF.